The present T cell receptor (beta chain) was sequenced within a study of blood T cell repertoires in COVID-19. Using immunoSEQ multiplex PCR, the repertoire was profiled, and TCRdb retains in-frame clones only, with some absent. Of about 52,000 clones in the sample, about 88% are singletons; the top ten hold more than 15%. Looked up from germline, CDR1 is MDHEN and CDR2 is SYDVKM. The CDR3 sequence is 15 residues long. V gave up 7 bases and J gave up 1 base; unmatched junction bases: 8. The rearrangement joins TRBV28 to TRBJ2-5; 8 nucleotides match TRBD2. The sequence derives from a human donor with active COVID-19. The donor label of this sample is uncertain. The material sequenced was peripheral blood. The CDR3 is CASTWSGGVQETQYF. The CDR3 bases are TGTGCCAGCACCTGGAGCGGGGGAGTCCAAGAGACCCAGTACTTC. Supplemented by reference TRBV28 and TRBJ2-5, the full variable domain reads DVKVTQSSRYLVKRTGEKVFLECVQDMDHENMFWYRQDPGLGLRLIYFSYDVKMKEKGDIPEGYSVSREKKERFSLILESASTNQTSMYLCASTWSGGVQETQYFGPGTRLLVL.